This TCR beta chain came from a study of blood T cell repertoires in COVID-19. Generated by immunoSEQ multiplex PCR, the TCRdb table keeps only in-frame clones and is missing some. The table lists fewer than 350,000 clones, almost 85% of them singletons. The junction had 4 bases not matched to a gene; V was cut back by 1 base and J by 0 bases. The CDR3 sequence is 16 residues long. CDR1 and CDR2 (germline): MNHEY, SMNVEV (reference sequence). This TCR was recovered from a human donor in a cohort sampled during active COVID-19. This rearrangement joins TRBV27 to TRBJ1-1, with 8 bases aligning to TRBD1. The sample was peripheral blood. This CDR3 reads CASSLWQGALNTEAFF. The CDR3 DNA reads TGTGCCAGCAGTTTATGGCAGGGGGCTTTGAACACTGAAGCTTTCTTT.